Presented here are 17 T cell receptor beta chains from one specimen sequenced in a study of cytomegalovirus exposure and HLA in healthy donors. The study ran its PCR with 60 Vbeta and 13 Jbeta primers. Using immunoSEQ multiplex PCR, the repertoire was profiled, and TCRdb retains in-frame clones only, with some absent. The table lists fewer than 250,000 clones, approximately 79% of them singletons. The sequenced material came from PBMCs. The receptors here all came from a male donor in good health and CMV-seronegative.

The chain joins TRBV15 to TRBJ1-2, with unresolved D. The germline V gene has CDR1 LNHNV and CDR2 YYDKDF (reference sequence). The germline V and J ends were trimmed by 1 base and 6 bases, with 12 bases remaining between them. This CDR3 comprises 14 residues. The DNA of the CDR3 is TGTGCCACCAGCAGAGCTGGGCAGGTTGATGGCTACACCTTC. This encodes CATSRAGQVDGYTF.

This clone was seen a single time. This chain uses TRBV30 with TRBJ2-7; D perhaps matches TRBD1 (5 bases). The CDR3 sequence is 14 residues long. Trimming took 3 bases from V and 2 from J, leaving 14 bases between them. Germline loops: CDR1 GTSNPN, CDR2 SVGIG (reference sequence). The CDR3 sequence is CAWSGRGGTYEQYF. The CDR3, as DNA: TGTGCCTGGAGCGGAAGGGGTGGAACCTACGAGCAGTACTTC.

This chain joins TRBV6-5 and TRBJ1-2, with a tentative D call TRBD1 (5 bases). V was shortened by 2 bases and J by 5 bases, with 9 bases between the two germline ends. The V gene's germline CDR1 is MNHEY and CDR2 SVGAGI. This CDR3 spans 13 amino acids. This chain's CDR3 is CASSYDSIYGYTF. The CDR3 DNA is TGTGCCAGCAGTTACGACAGTATTTATGGCTACACCTTC.

J is TRBJ2-1 and V is TRBV6-1; TRBD1 agrees at 12 bases. The CDR3 spans 15 residues. Germline V gives CDR1 MNHNS, CDR2 SASEGT. The V and J ends lost 2 bases and 9 bases, in that order; junction bases with no gene match: 5. In nucleotides, the CDR3 is TGTGCCAGCAGTGAACGGGACAGGGGGCGCGGTGAGCAGTTCTTC. Its protein is CASSERDRGRGEQFF.

The V gene is TRBV2, the J gene TRBJ1-1, with D perhaps TRBD1 (5 bases). V lost 2 bases and J lost 0, with 10 bases in between. Germline V gene lookup returns CDR1 SNHLY and CDR2 FYNNEI. This CDR3 contains 15 residues. CDR3 protein: CASSERRGVNTEAFF. The CDR3 DNA sequence: TGTGCCAGCAGTGAACGGCGGGGGGTGAACACTGAAGCTTTCTTT.

The chain uses TRBV7-9 and TRBJ2-7; 10 bases are shared with TRBD1. The CDR3 runs to 15 residues. Per germline, CDR1 SEHNR and CDR2 FQNEAQ (reference sequence). J gave up 4 bases and V 4 bases, and 7 bases lay outside the gene matches. CDR3 sequence: CASSSPGTGDYEQYF. CDR3 DNA sequence: TGTGCCAGCAGCTCGCCCGGGACAGGGGATTACGAGCAGTACTTC.

In its sample, this clone was seen a few times. The chain links TRBV18 to TRBJ2-7, with 8 bases identical to TRBD2. V shed 1 base, J shed 4 bases, and the junction held 3 bases outside the gene matches. The CDR3 runs 14 residues. Germline loops: CDR1 KGHSH, CDR2 LQKENI. The CDR3 loop reads CASSPQAGEYEQYF. CDR3 DNA: TGTGCCAGCTCACCACAAGCGGGAGAGTACGAGCAGTACTTC.

The chain is built from TRBV19 and TRBJ2-7; 12 bases align to TRBD1. The CDR3 sequence is 15 residues long. Germline CDR1 and CDR2: LNHDA and SQIVND (reference sequence). V dropped 6 bases and J dropped 5; count of bases not matched to a gene: 8. DNA of the CDR3: TGTGCCAGTAGATCGGGACAGGGGGCGATCCACGAGCAGTACTTC. It encodes CASRSGQGAIHEQYF.

The chain has TRBV7-9 and TRBJ1-4; D is possibly TRBD1 (6 bases). This CDR3 spans 15 amino acids. From germline, CDR1 is SEHNR and CDR2 FQNEAQ (reference sequence). Trimming stripped 4 bases from V and 4 bases from J, with 13 bases between. This CDR3 reads CASSSLDRLNEKLFF. DNA for the CDR3: TGTGCCAGCAGCTCGCTGGACAGACTTAATGAAAAACTGTTTTTT. The full variable domain, completed using reference TRBV7-9 and TRBJ1-4, is DTGVSQNPRHKITKRGQNVTFRCDPISEHNRLYWYRQTLGQGPEFLTYFQNEAQLEKSRLLSDRFSAERPKGSFSTLEIQRTEQGDSAMYLCASSSLDRLNEKLFFGSGTQLSVL.

The chain carries TRBV7-3 and TRBJ2-1; 12 positions agree with TRBD2. Germline V gene data show CDR1 as SGHTA and CDR2 as FQGTGA. This CDR3 contains 18 residues. Losses at the gene ends were 5 bases for V and 7 bases for J; bases not matched to a gene: 15. In nucleotides, the CDR3 is TGTGCCAGCAGCCACACAAAGGGGTCGACTAGCGGGAGAAATGAGCAGTTCTTC. Amino acid sequence: CASSHTKGSTSGRNEQFF.

The rearrangement links TRBV4-1 to TRBJ2-3, with TRBD1 as a possible D gene (6 bases). Germline V gene lookup returns CDR1 MGHRA and CDR2 YSYEKL. CDR3 length equals 16 residues. Trimming cost V 4 bases and J 2 bases, with 16 bases left between them. The CDR3 protein is CASSLESRGPTDTQYF. CDR3 in DNA: TGCGCCAGCAGCCTGGAAAGCAGGGGCCCCACAGATACGCAGTATTTT.

This chain uses TRBV28 with TRBJ1-2; D is perhaps TRBD1 (6 bases). This CDR3 contains 10 residues. Germline lookup yields CDR1 MDHEN and CDR2 SYDVKM. V lost 6 bases and J lost 7, with 6 bases in between. The CDR3 spells CASRDSGYTF. CDR3 bases: TGTGCCAGCAGGGACAGTGGCTACACCTTC.

V gene TRBV2 combines with J gene TRBJ2-7; a weak D match, TRBD1 (7 bases). Germline V gene sequence: CDR1 SNHLY, CDR2 FYNNEI. V dropped 9 bases and J dropped 5 bases, with 14 bases sitting between them. CDR3 length: 12 residues. The CDR3 DNA reads TGTGCCAGACGGGGGCAGGGGGACGAGCAGTACTTC. This translates into CARRGQGDEQYF.

This chain joins TRBV7-2 and TRBJ1-1, with 9 bases fitting TRBD1. The CDR3 contains 14 residues. J was trimmed by 3 bases and V by 4 bases; bases with no gene match: 3. Germline V gives CDR1 SGHTA, CDR2 FQGNSA. The CDR3 is CASSSQGADTEAFF. The CDR3 nucleotides read TGTGCCAGCAGCTCACAGGGGGCTGACACTGAAGCTTTCTTT. The variable domain in full, with the rest retrieved from reference TRBV7-2 and TRBJ1-1, is GAGVSQSPSNKVTEKGKDVELRCDPISGHTALYWYRQSLGQGLEFLIYFQGNSAPDKSGLPSDRFSAERTGGSVSTLTIQRTQQEDSAVYLCASSSQGADTEAFFGQGTRLTVV.

This clone was found a few times. The rearrangement links TRBV21-1 to TRBJ2-7; TRBD2 reflects the table's D call only, with no check against the DNA. TRBV21-1 constitutes a pseudogene. This CDR3 has 18 residues. DNA of the CDR3: TGTGCCAGCAGCAAACATACCCATCTAGCGGGAGGGTTCTACGAGCAGTACTTC. It is translated as CASSKHTHLAGGFYEQYF.

This clone was counted once. The V gene is TRBV4-3, the J gene TRBJ2-7, with 9 bases identical to TRBD1. This CDR3 spans 15 amino acids. V lost 4 bases and J lost 0; bases outside the gene matches: 4. In germline, CDR1 is LGHNA, CDR2 YSLEER. The CDR3 DNA reads TGCGCCAGCAGCCGGCTGACAGGGGGCTCCTACGAGCAGTACTTC. Translation gives CASSRLTGGSYEQYF.

Only a few counts were recorded for this clone. The chain is built from TRBV19 and TRBJ2-7; D may be TRBD2 (5 bases). V dropped 3 bases and J dropped 2 bases, with 11 bases sitting between them. CDR1 and CDR2 (germline): LNHDA, SQIVND (reference sequence). This CDR3 region has 14 residues. The CDR3 nucleotides read TGTGCCAGTAGTATGGGGAGCACTGCCTACGAGCAGTACTTC. Its protein product is CASSMGSTAYEQYF.